Detailed here is one T cell receptor beta chain. This sample was taken from a study of somatic mutations in cytotoxic T cells in rheumatoid arthritis. The data were produced by immunoSEQ multiplex PCR, yet TCRdb's version contains in-frame clones alone and is incomplete. The sample consists of over 15,000 clones, around 63% of them appearing once. Trimming took 1 base from V and 0 from J; bases not matched to a gene: 2. The CDR3 covers 15 residues. The germline V gene encodes CDR1 SEHNR and CDR2 FQNEAQ (reference sequence). The genes are TRBV7-9 and TRBJ2-7, with 8 bases lining up with TRBD2. The receptor comes from an adult with rheumatoid arthritis. Material: CD8+ T cells sorted from blood. The CDR3 loop reads CASSLVLADSYEQYF. CDR3 bases: TGTGCCAGCAGCTTAGTACTAGCGGACTCCTACGAGCAGTACTTC. Full variable domain (remainder filled in from reference TRBV7-9 and TRBJ2-7): DTGVSQNPRHKITKRGQNVTFRCDPISEHNRLYWYRQTLGQGPEFLTYFQNEAQLEKSRLLSDRFSAERPKGSFSTLEIQRTEQGDSAMYLCASSLVLADSYEQYFGPGTRLTVT.